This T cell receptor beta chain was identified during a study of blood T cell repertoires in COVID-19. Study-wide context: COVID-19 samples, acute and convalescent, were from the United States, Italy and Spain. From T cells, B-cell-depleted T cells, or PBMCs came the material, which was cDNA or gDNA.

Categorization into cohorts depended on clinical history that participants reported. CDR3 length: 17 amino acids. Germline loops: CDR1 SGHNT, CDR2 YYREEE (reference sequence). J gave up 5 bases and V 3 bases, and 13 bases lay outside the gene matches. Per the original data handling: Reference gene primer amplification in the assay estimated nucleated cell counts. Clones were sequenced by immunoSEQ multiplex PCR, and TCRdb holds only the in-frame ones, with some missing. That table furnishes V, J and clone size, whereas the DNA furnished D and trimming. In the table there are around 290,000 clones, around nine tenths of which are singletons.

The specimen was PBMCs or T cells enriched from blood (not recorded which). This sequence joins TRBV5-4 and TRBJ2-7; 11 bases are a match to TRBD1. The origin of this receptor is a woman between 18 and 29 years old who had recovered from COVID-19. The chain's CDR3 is CASSSPYPDRGRHEQYF. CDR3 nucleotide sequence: TGTGCCAGCAGCTCGCCCTATCCGGACAGGGGGCGCCACGAGCAGTACTTC.